Listed here is a single T cell receptor (beta chain). Antigen: not known. This sample was included in a study of T cell responses to AZD1222 COVID-19 vaccine. Study results and caveats: A rise in Spike-specific TCR breadth and depth followed two AZD1222 doses. It was only after the peak T cell response that any repertoires were sampled. Spike was spanned by vaccine-associated CD4 TCRs, with dominance at 160-218 and 743-854. Donors skewed white British and female; clonal diversity was possibly underestimated.

Germline loops: CDR1 LGHNA, CDR2 YSLEER. CDR3 size: 15 residues. The V end was cut by 0 bases, the J end by 4 bases, with 12 bases between. Sequenced by immunoSEQ multiplex PCR; TCRdb stores in-frame clones only, minus some. The data hold about 150,000 clones, with roughly nine tenths observed a single time. This chain links TRBV4-3 with TRBJ1-2; D uncertain. This TCR was sampled from an adult in good health. Sequencing was performed on peripheral blood, taken on day 0 of AZD1222 vaccination. The CDR3 DNA reads as TGCGCCAGCAGCCAAGAGCCCAGATCTACCTATGGCTACACCTTC. Encoded protein: CASSQEPRSTYGYTF.